One sample yielded the 32 T cell receptor beta chains listed below, sequenced in a study of T cell responses to AZD1222 COVID-19 vaccine (dated by TCRdb to about 2021). The time point tag for this specimen amounts to: baseline before first vaccination. The library came from the immunoSEQ multiplex PCR assay. TCRdb took over this immuneACCESS table, retaining in-frame rearrangements with V and J assigned. Such tables are incomplete; in checked studies, under half of the missing clones stem from an unresolved V gene, and the remainder is unexplained. The sample records about 130,000 clones, about nine tenths of which are singletons. Together, the top ten hold less than 8.5% of the sample. Sequencing was performed on peripheral blood, taken on day 0 of AZD1222 vaccination. The receptor set was obtained from an adult in good health.

The V gene is TRBV3-1 (or the pseudogene TRBV3-2), the J gene TRBJ1-4, with D maybe TRBD1 (5 bases). The CDR3 sequence is 14 residues long. Germline V CDR1 and CDR2: LGHDT, YNNKEL (reference sequence). Trimming shortened V by 1 base and J by 5 bases, and 8 bases separated the two germline ends. The CDR3 region has the DNA TGTGCCAGCAGCCAAGTCGGGGGGAATGAAAAACTGTTTTTT. Protein product: CASSQVGGNEKLFF.

This clone was seen once. V gene TRBV12-3 or TRBV12-4 combines with J gene TRBJ1-2; the D is unclear. CDR3 length: 11 amino acids. Trimming took 5 bases from V and 4 from J, leaving 5 bases between them. CDR3 DNA sequence: TGTGCCAGCAGTCGGTTCTATGGCTACACCTTC. Translating it yields CASSRFYGYTF.

The sample holds a few counts of this clone. The chain joins TRBV28 to TRBJ1-4, with unresolved D. V was trimmed by 5 bases and J by 0 bases, leaving 16 bases between them. This CDR3 has 17 residues. Germline-derived CDR1 and CDR2 are MDHEN and SYDVKM. CDR3 nucleotides: TGTGCCAGCAGTCGGCGACGGAATAGTGCAACTAATGAAAAACTGTTTTTT. Encoded protein: CASSRRRNSATNEKLFF. Variable domain in full (rest from reference TRBV28 and TRBJ1-4): DVKVTQSSRYLVKRTGEKVFLECVQDMDHENMFWYRQDPGLGLRLIYFSYDVKMKEKGDIPEGYSVSREKKERFSLILESASTNQTSMYLCASSRRRNSATNEKLFFGSGTQLSVL.

This clone was detected only a few times. The chain combines TRBV19 with TRBJ1-1; D is undetermined. The CDR3 is 12 amino acids. V lost 7 bases, J lost 1 base, and 7 bases lay in between. Germline V CDR1 and CDR2: LNHDA, SQIVND (reference sequence). The CDR3, as DNA: TGTGCCAGTATAATGGGGAACACTGAAGCTTTCTTT. The encoded protein is CASIMGNTEAFF.

V is TRBV24-1 and J is TRBJ1-1; D is perhaps TRBD1 (5 bases). CDR1 is KGHDR, CDR2 SFDVKD, per germline. CDR3 size: 13 residues. The V gene lost 7 bases and the J gene lost 4 bases, with 12 bases spanning the gap. CDR3 in amino acids: CATSGGWGTEAFF. The CDR3 nucleotides read TGTGCCACCAGCGGGGGATGGGGCACTGAAGCTTTCTTT.

The genes are TRBV18 and TRBJ1-2; D uncertain. Germline V CDR1 and CDR2: KGHSH, LQKENI. The V end was cut by 4 bases, the J end by 8 bases, with 14 bases between. The CDR3 totals 13 residues. CDR3 nucleotides: TGTGCCAGCTCACTTGGCGTGGCGGGCGGCTACACCTTC. It encodes CASSLGVAGGYTF.

The chain links TRBV21-1 to TRBJ2-5; the table calls TRBD1, which could not be checked here. TRBV21-1 is designated a pseudogene. This CDR3 has 15 residues. CDR3 loop: CASSGRTGKGETQYF. The CDR3 nucleotides are TGTGCCAGCAGCGGACGGACAGGGAAAGGAGAGACCCAGTACTTC.

This chain uses TRBV6-5 with TRBJ2-1; TRBD2 is a possible D gene (5 bases). CDR3 length equals 15 residues. CDR1 MNHEY and CDR2 SVGAGI come from the germline V gene. V was clipped by 4 bases and J by 5 bases, with 15 bases between them. CDR3 in DNA: TGTGCCAGCAGTTCGGATGAGGGATTTCACAATGAGCAGTTCTTC. Residues: CASSSDEGFHNEQFF.

The gene calls are TRBV30 and TRBJ1-1; 7 nucleotides align to TRBD1. The CDR3 totals 14 residues. The V gene's germline CDR1 is GTSNPN and CDR2 SVGIG (reference sequence). Trimming at V came to 2 bases and at J to 3 bases, leaving 6 bases not matched to a gene. The CDR3 DNA follows: TGTGCCTGGAGTCGTCGACAGGGTGACACTGAAGCTTTCTTT. Translated: CAWSRRQGDTEAFF. The full variable domain, completed using reference TRBV30 and TRBJ1-1, is SQTIHQWPATLVQPVGSPLSLECTVEGTSNPNLYWYRQAAGRGLQLLFYSVGIGQISSEVPQNLSASRPQDRQFILSSKKLLLSDSGFYLCAWSRRQGDTEAFFGQGTRLTVV.

The rearrangement links TRBV24-1 to TRBJ1-2, with 11 positions matching TRBD1. Germline CDR1 is KGHDR and CDR2 is SFDVKD. The CDR3 is 16 residues long. With V trimmed by 3 bases and J by 6 bases, 8 bases remained unmatched. The CDR3 spells CATSDTGTGGENGYTF. The CDR3 DNA reads as TGTGCCACCAGTGATACCGGGACAGGGGGAGAAAATGGCTACACCTTC.

The V call is TRBV5-6, the J call TRBJ1-1; D is ambiguous. Germline loops: CDR1 SGHDT, CDR2 YYEEEE. The V end was cut by 3 bases, the J end by 1 base, with 7 bases between. This CDR3 is 13 amino acids long. CDR3 coding DNA: TGTGCCAGCAGCTGGGGAAGGAACACTGAAGCTTTCTTT. Translated: CASSWGRNTEAFF.

This clone was counted a few times. This chain's CDR3 is CASSLDQGAREQYF. CDR3 sequence (DNA): TGTGCCAGCAGCTTGGATCAGGGGGCACGGGAGCAGTACTTC. The genes are TRBV5-4 and TRBJ2-7; 8 bases fit TRBD1. Germline V gene sequence: CDR1 SGHNT, CDR2 YYREEE (reference sequence). The V gene end was trimmed by 0 bases and the J gene end by 7 bases; junction bases not matched to a gene: 6. The CDR3 runs to 14 residues.

The rearrangement uses TRBV7-9 and TRBJ1-5; unclear D gene. CDR1 is SEHNR and CDR2 is FQNEAQ in the germline V gene (reference sequence). The CDR3 contains 15 residues. V lost 1 base, J lost 5 bases, and 12 bases lay in between. The CDR3 region is CASSLGVKNHQPQHF. The CDR3 nucleotides read TGTGCCAGCAGCTTAGGGGTAAAAAACCATCAGCCCCAGCATTTT.

About this clone: The sample has other DNA sequences that encode this CDR3 too. V is TRBV24-1 and J is TRBJ2-3; tentatively, D is TRBD1 (5 bases). CDR1 and CDR2 (germline): KGHDR, SFDVKD. Trimming removed 0 bases from V and 8 bases from J, with 8 bases in between. There are 13 residues in the CDR3. The CDR3 DNA sequence: TGTGCCACCAGTGATTTGCAAAGGGGTACGCAGTATTTT. Its translation: CATSDLQRGTQYF.

This chain joins TRBV24-1 and TRBJ1-6; D possibly corresponds to TRBD1 (5 bases). V lost 4 bases, J lost 7 bases, and 13 bases lay in between. Germline CDR1 is KGHDR and CDR2 is SFDVKD. The CDR3 length is 15 residues. This CDR3 reads CATSDASQGNSPLHF. As DNA, the CDR3 is TGTGCCACCAGTGACGCCTCCCAGGGAAATTCACCCCTCCACTTT.

The rearrangement joins TRBV18 to TRBJ1-4, with 9 nucleotides matching TRBD1. The CDR3 is made up of 16 amino acids. J was trimmed by 5 bases and V by 3 bases; bases with no gene match: 7. In germline, CDR1 is KGHSH, CDR2 LQKENI. The DNA of the CDR3 is TGTGCCAGCTCACCCCAAGGGACAGGGAACAATGAAAAACTGTTTTTT. Its translation is CASSPQGTGNNEKLFF.

V and J are TRBV9 and TRBJ1-5; no clear D. Germline V gene sequence: CDR1 SGDLS, CDR2 YYNGEE. The CDR3 has 13 amino acids. The V gene lost 0 bases and the J gene lost 11 bases, with 12 bases spanning the gap. The DNA of the CDR3 is TGTGCCAGCAGCGTAGACCCCAAATCGGCCCAGCATTTT. It codes for CASSVDPKSAQHF.

The chain recombines TRBV27 with TRBJ1-2; TRBD1 aligns across 7 bases. Per the germline V gene, CDR1 is MNHEY and CDR2 is SMNVEV (reference sequence). The CDR3 consists of 14 residues. With 4 bases clipped from V and 3 bases from J, the junction kept 5 bases outside the gene matches. The CDR3 sequence is CASSSNRGYYGYTF. The CDR3 region has the DNA TGTGCCAGCAGTTCCAACAGGGGTTACTATGGCTACACCTTC.

The J gene is TRBJ2-7, the V gene TRBV28; no reliable D call. Per germline, CDR1 MDHEN and CDR2 SYDVKM. There are 13 residues in the CDR3. V was clipped by 5 bases and J by 3 bases, with 11 bases between them. In DNA, the CDR3 is TGTGCCAGCAGTCGAACGTCCCTCTACGAGCAGTACTTC. It encodes CASSRTSLYEQYF.

The chain uses TRBV24-1 and TRBJ1-2; D call uncertain. V dropped 7 bases and J dropped 0 bases, with 14 bases sitting between them. The V gene's germline CDR1 is KGHDR and CDR2 SFDVKD. The CDR3 totals 15 residues. The CDR3 loop reads CATRYDKPSNYGYTF. The CDR3 region has the DNA TGTGCCACCAGGTATGACAAACCTTCTAACTATGGCTACACCTTC.

This sequence joins TRBV19 and TRBJ2-7; tentative D call: TRBD1 (6 bases). This CDR3 is 13 amino acids long. V lost 3 bases to trimming and J lost 2 bases, with 8 bases between them. CDR1 is LNHDA and CDR2 is SQIVND in the germline V gene (reference sequence). The CDR3 sequence: CASSMGAPYEQYF. CDR3 bases: TGTGCCAGTAGTATGGGGGCGCCCTACGAGCAGTACTTC. Based on the CDR3 plus reference TRBV19 and TRBJ2-7, the full variable domain is DGGITQSPKYLFRKEGQNVTLSCEQNLNHDAMYWYRQDPGQGLRLIYYSQIVNDFQKGDIAEGYSVSREKKESFPLTVTSAQKNPTAFYLCASSMGAPYEQYFGPGTRLTVT.

The genes are TRBV7-2 and TRBJ1-6; D gene uncertain. There are 16 residues in the CDR3. Trimming left V 5 bases short and J 6 bases short, with 17 bases between. CDR1 is SGHTA, CDR2 FQGNSA, per germline. CDR3 protein: CASSLRHGVPNSPLHF. The CDR3 DNA reads as TGTGCCAGCAGCCTCCGGCATGGCGTGCCTAATTCACCCCTCCACTTT.

The rearrangement uses TRBV7-2 and TRBJ1-5; 9 nucleotides match TRBD1. CDR3 length: 17 residues. V lost 3 bases to trimming and J lost 0 bases; unmatched junction nucleotides: 6. Germline loops: CDR1 SGHTA, CDR2 FQGNSA. Here the CDR3 reads CASSLGTGGPSNQPQHF. The CDR3 nucleotides are TGTGCCAGCAGCTTGGGAACAGGGGGCCCTAGCAATCAGCCCCAGCATTTT.

The genes are TRBV6-5 and TRBJ1-2; D unclear. Trimming stripped 0 bases from V and 2 bases from J, with 7 bases between. Germline CDR1 MNHEY, CDR2 SVGAGI. The CDR3 runs to 14 residues. CDR3 in DNA: TGTGCCAGCAGTTACTCTGCCGTAAACTATGGCTACACCTTC. Protein product: CASSYSAVNYGYTF.

The rearrangement joins TRBV28 to TRBJ1-2, with 7 bases identical to TRBD1. Trimming took 5 bases from V and 7 from J; bases not matched to a gene: 10. Germline CDR1 is MDHEN and CDR2 is SYDVKM. The CDR3 is 14 amino acids. This CDR3 reads CASSSGAGGGGYTF. For the CDR3, the DNA is TGTGCCAGCAGTAGTGGGGCAGGGGGAGGTGGCTACACCTTC.

The CDR3 region has the DNA TGTGCCAGCAGTGAAACCGTCACCTTCGGTGCCCGGACAGGACAGTTCTTC. Residues: CASSETVTFGARTGQFF. The chain employs TRBV6-1 and TRBJ2-1, with 7 positions matching TRBD1. The CDR3 is 17 amino acids. The germline gives CDR1 MNHNS, CDR2 SASEGT. Trimming took 2 bases from V and 13 from J; bases not matched to a gene: 20.

This clone appeared once. The rearrangement uses TRBV7-2 and TRBJ1-6; TRBD1 aligns across 9 bases. V lost 4 bases, J lost 10 bases, and 8 bases stayed unmatched. The CDR3 has 15 residues. Germline V gene sequence: CDR1 SGHTA, CDR2 FQGNSA. The CDR3 is CASSSRDRDVSPLHF. CDR3 in DNA: TGTGCCAGCAGCTCTAGGGACAGGGACGTCTCACCCCTCCACTTT.

The chain recombines TRBV28 with TRBJ1-2, with no clear D. Trimming removed 5 bases at V and 7 bases at J, with 11 bases between. Germline V gene lookup returns CDR1 MDHEN and CDR2 SYDVKM. There are 12 residues in the CDR3. For the CDR3, the DNA is TGTGCCAGCAGTAGGGTTCTCGGTGGCTACACCTTC. Translation gives CASSRVLGGYTF.

The rearrangement uses TRBV19 and TRBJ2-7, with D unclear. The germline V gene has CDR1 LNHDA and CDR2 SQIVND (reference sequence). There are 11 residues in the CDR3. With 4 bases removed from V and 4 bases from J, the gap between germline ends came to 5 bases. The CDR3 protein is CASSTGYEQYF. Here the CDR3 DNA reads TGTGCCAGTAGTACCGGATACGAGCAGTACTTC. The complete variable domain, with remaining parts taken from reference TRBV19 and TRBJ2-7, reads DGGITQSPKYLFRKEGQNVTLSCEQNLNHDAMYWYRQDPGQGLRLIYYSQIVNDFQKGDIAEGYSVSREKKESFPLTVTSAQKNPTAFYLCASSTGYEQYFGPGTRLTVT.

This sequence joins TRBV25-1 and TRBJ2-5; possible D gene TRBD1, 6 bases. The V end lost 10 bases, the J end lost 2 bases, and 11 bases lay between the germline ends. This CDR3 is built from 12 residues. CDR1 and CDR2 (germline): MGHDK, SYGVNS. The CDR3 nucleotides are TGTGCCAATCCACAGGGACAAGAGACCCAGTACTTC. Translated, it gives CANPQGQETQYF.

This chain links TRBV5-5 with TRBJ2-7, with no clear D. Trimming stripped 1 base from V and 1 base from J, with 18 bases between. Germline CDR1 SGHKS, CDR2 YYEKEE (reference sequence). The CDR3 loop spans 17 amino acids. For the CDR3, the DNA is TGTGCCAGCAGCTTGTCGCCAAAAGCGTCCACTTCCTACGAGCAGTACTTC. This encodes CASSLSPKASTSYEQYF.

The rearrangement links TRBV30 to TRBJ1-5; D not resolved. This CDR3 is built from 14 residues. Trimming left V 2 bases short and J 0 bases short, with 8 bases between. The V gene's germline CDR1 is GTSNPN and CDR2 SVGIG (reference sequence). DNA for the CDR3: TGTGCCTGGAGTTCAACGGATAGCAATCAGCCCCAGCATTTT. Translated: CAWSSTDSNQPQHF. The full variable domain, with the rest looked up from reference TRBV30 and TRBJ1-5, is SQTIHQWPATLVQPVGSPLSLECTVEGTSNPNLYWYRQAAGRGLQLLFYSVGIGQISSEVPQNLSASRPQDRQFILSSKKLLLSDSGFYLCAWSSTDSNQPQHFGDGTRLSIL.